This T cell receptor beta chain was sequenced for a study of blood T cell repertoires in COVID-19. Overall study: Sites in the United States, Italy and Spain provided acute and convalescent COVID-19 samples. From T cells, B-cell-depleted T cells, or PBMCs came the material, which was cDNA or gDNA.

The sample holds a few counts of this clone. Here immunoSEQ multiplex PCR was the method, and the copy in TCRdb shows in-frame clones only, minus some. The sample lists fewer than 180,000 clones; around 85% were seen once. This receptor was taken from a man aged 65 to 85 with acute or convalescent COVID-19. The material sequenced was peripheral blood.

CDR3 residues: CASSLEVLADNEQFF. The DNA for the CDR3 is TGTGCCAGCAGCTTAGAAGTGCTAGCGGACAATGAGCAGTTCTTC. V is TRBV7-2 and J is TRBJ2-1; 7 nucleotides match TRBD2. CDR3 size: 15 residues. The ends lost 1 base at V and 5 bases at J; junction bases unmatched: 5. CDR1 and CDR2 from the germline V gene are SGHTA and FQGNSA.